The rows below give T cell receptor beta chains drawn from one sample of a study of tumor and adjacent non-tumor tissue in lung cancer. TCRdb ran MiXCR on the multiplex PCR reads and lists one entry per CDR3 protein. The sample carries about 75,000 distinct CDR3 sequences, 55% to 70% recorded once. Sequenced material: distant non-tumor lung tissue. The receptors derive from a woman between 45 and 60 years old with non-small cell lung cancer. The CDR3 runs from the conserved cysteine through the conserved F or W. The D gene is left open where the match is weak. Size values are once, few and many counts, or a class for expanded clones, and some rows have none.

clone size	V gene	J gene	D gene	CDR3 protein	CDR3 DNA
many	TRBV5-4	TRBJ2-2	.	CASSRSGGANTGELFF	TGTGCCAGCAGCCGCTCCGGGGGCGCGAACACCGGGGAGCTGTTTTTT
.	TRBV11-2	TRBJ2-7	.	CDSSPWATGSYEQYF	TGTGACAGCAGCCCTTGGGCTACCGGCTCCTACGAGCAGTACTTC
.	TRBV11-1	TRBJ2-3	TRBD1	CASNLATGTGAQYF	TGTGCCAGCAACTTAGCGACCGGGACAGGTGCGCAGTATTTT
.	TRBV20-1	TRBJ2-7	TRBD1	CSAAMTGSYKQYF	TGCAGTGCTGCAATGACAGGGAGCTACAAGCAGTACTTC
.	TRBV20-1	TRBJ2-1	TRBD2	CSARKTYGLAGGYNEQFF	TGCAGTGCTAGAAAAACCTACGGACTAGCGGGAGGCTATAATGAGCAGTTCTTC
.	TRBV12-3/TRBV12-4	TRBJ2-7	.	CTSCLTAGLHRNGYEQYF	TGTACCAGCTGTTTAACAGCAGGGCTACACCGAAATGGATACGAGCAGTACTTC
many	TRBV20-1	TRBJ1-5	.	CSAKEGGQPQHF	TGCAGTGCTAAGGAGGGGGGTCAGCCCCAGCATTTT
.	TRBV11-2	TRBJ2-5	.	CAGSFEPAAGTETHYF	TGTGCCGGCAGCTTCGAGCCCGCGGCGGGGACAGAGACCCATTACTTC
many	TRBV12-3/TRBV12-4	TRBJ2-6	TRBD1	CASRTGGSTGANVLTF	TGTGCCAGCAGAACAGGGGGCTCCACTGGGGCCAACGTCCTGACTTTC
many	TRBV20-1	TRBJ2-3	.	CRAGPPNTDTQYF	TGCAGGGCCGGCCCACCGAACACAGATACGCAGTATTTT
.	TRBV4-2	TRBJ2-3	.	CASSMQRTDTQYF	TGTGCCAGCAGCATGCAGAGAACAGATACGCAGTATTTT
once	TRBV4-1	TRBJ1-2	.	CASSQDLYEGNYGYTF	TGCGCCAGCAGCCAAGATCTGTACGAGGGGAACTATGGCTACACCTTC
many	TRBV20-1	TRBJ2-3	TRBD2	CSADGLSGASTDTQYF	TGCAGTGCTGACGGGTTAAGCGGGGCCAGCACAGATACGCAGTATTTT